This TCR beta chain was retrieved from a study of T cell responses to AZD1222 COVID-19 vaccine. V lost 4 bases to trimming and J lost 9 bases, with 19 bases between them. The CDR3 is 16 residues long. Per germline, CDR1 MNHNS and CDR2 SASEGT. Data came from immunoSEQ multiplex PCR; TCRdb stores just in-frame clones and leaves some out. The sample yields just under 150,000 clones, about nine tenths seen once. The sequence came from an adult who received the AZD1222 COVID-19 vaccine. This sample comprised peripheral blood, obtained 28 days after the second AZD1222 dose. The chain recombines TRBV6-1 with TRBJ1-6; possibly TRBD1 for D (5 bases). The CDR3 DNA reads TGTGCCAGCAGTGCCACGACGCCAGGGTTGAGTTCACCCCTCCACTTT. Its protein product is CASSATTPGLSSPLHF.